This T cell receptor beta chain was identified in a study of blood T cells in healthy people across ages. Whole-study findings and limits: Total diversity from one million sequenced T cells was likely underestimated.

This clonotype has only a few counts. Its matching antigen is unknown. This CDR3 contains 14 residues. Germline V gene data show CDR1 as MNHEY and CDR2 as SVGAGI. The V gene end was trimmed by 10 bases and the J gene end by 7 bases; junction bases not matched to a gene: 11. Next came a second PCR, run for about 7 to 11 cycles, which used a sample-barcoded 5' primer along with a J-beta primer mix. Tagging of each cDNA molecule was performed by a template-switch adaptor with 12 random nucleotides. CDR3-containing paired-end reads numbered at least 2.5 million in each sample. MiXCR, run by TCRdb on the 5' RACE reads, gives a single entry per CDR3 protein. The data contain hundreds of thousands of distinct CDR3 sequences, about three fifths of them seen just once; the ten biggest clones take up 22%.

Sequenced input: blood. This clonotype was sampled from a man aged 25-45 years in good health. The rearrangement joins TRBV6-5 to TRBJ2-7, with 12 bases that match TRBD2. The CDR3 here is CATGRLAGDGEQYF. The CDR3 DNA reads as TGTGCCACTGGCCGACTAGCGGGGGACGGGGAGCAGTACTTC.